The T cell receptor beta chain described here comes from a study of lymphopenia after photon versus proton radiotherapy. This CDR3 has 15 residues. Germline values: CDR1 SGHKS, CDR2 YYEKEE (reference sequence). V shed 0 bases and J shed 0 bases, with 9 bases lying between them. As regards this clone: The sample holds other DNA sequences that translate to the same CDR3.

Clones were read by immunoSEQ multiplex PCR, and TCRdb kept only the in-frame ones, dropping some. The sample has over 5,500 clones; approximately 90% are singletons. The sample here was peripheral blood, taken from a patient treated with photon-based radiotherapy. This clonotype was sampled from a man aged 55 to 70 with cholangiocarcinoma. The chain uses TRBV5-5 and TRBJ2-5, with D possibly called TRBD1 or TRBD2 (5 bases each). CDR3 loop: CASSLVWDDQETQYF. The CDR3 bases are TGTGCCAGCAGCTTGGTTTGGGACGACCAAGAGACCCAGTACTTC.